What follows are 9 T cell receptor beta chains derived from one specimen sequenced in a study of T cells in Graves' hyperthyroidism and ophthalmopathy. Amplification targeted TCR beta CDR3 regions from RNA transcripts. In the first-round RT-PCR of the TCR CDR3, the HTBI primer set was used. TCRdb fed the multiplex PCR reads into MiXCR, producing one record per CDR3 protein. The sample yields 560,000 or so distinct CDR3 sequences, 35% to 55% seen once. The sample consisted of peripheral blood or thyroid tissue (not recorded which). These receptors were taken from a woman aged 18-35 years with Graves' hyperthyroidism.

This clonotype has ten or more counts. V and J are TRBV7-9 and TRBJ2-5; D is unclear. The CDR3 covers 12 residues. Germline V gene sequence: CDR1 SEHNR, CDR2 FQNEAQ (reference sequence). The V end was cut by 1 base, the J end by 6 bases, with 6 bases between. The CDR3 DNA is TGTGCCAGCAGCTTAGGTTCCAAGACCCAGTACTTC. Amino acids: CASSLGSKTQYF.

The rearrangement links TRBV29-1 to TRBJ1-2; TRBD1 might be the D (6 bases). V lost 7 bases and J lost 4, with 16 bases in between. Per germline, CDR1 SQVTM and CDR2 ANQGSEA. The CDR3 runs to 13 residues. CDR3 sequence: CSAAGGGAYGYTF. The CDR3 DNA follows: TGCAGCGCCGCGGGGGGCGGGGCCTATGGCTACACCTTC.

The genes are TRBV2 and TRBJ1-2, with 9 positions matching TRBD1. With 5 bases clipped from V and 6 bases from J, the junction kept 7 bases outside the gene matches. This CDR3 has 14 amino acids. Germline lookup yields CDR1 SNHLY and CDR2 FYNNEI. CDR3 residues: CASSTHRGLDGYTF. The CDR3 nucleotides read TGTGCCAGCAGTACCCACAGGGGGCTGGATGGCTACACCTTC.

This clonotype was recorded a few times. J is TRBJ2-5 and V is TRBV12-3 or TRBV12-4; 9 bases are shared with TRBD2. This CDR3 region has 16 residues. Trimming took 6 bases from V and 1 from J; bases not matched to a gene: 9. The chain's CDR3 is CASSLPGTSTQETQYF. As DNA, the CDR3 is TGTGCCAGCAGCTTACCCGGGACTAGCACCCAAGAGACCCAGTACTTC.

This clonotype was seen ten or more times. This sequence joins TRBV24-1 and TRBJ2-2; possibly TRBD2 for D (5 bases). The V and J ends lost 7 bases and 4 bases respectively, with 12 bases between them. Germline loops: CDR1 KGHDR, CDR2 SFDVKD. This CDR3 is 14 amino acids long. The CDR3 DNA reads TGTGCCACCAGCCTTGCGAGCGGCACCGGGGAGCTGTTTTTT. Protein sequence: CATSLASGTGELFF.

This clonotype was counted ten times or more. The chain uses TRBV7-2 and TRBJ1-5; D is possibly TRBD1 (5 bases). Germline V gene sequence: CDR1 SGHTA, CDR2 FQGNSA. The CDR3 sequence is 15 residues long. The ends were cut back, 5 bases at V and 2 bases at J, with 13 bases in the middle. The CDR3 loop reads CASSQGEWGNQPQHF. The CDR3 DNA follows: TGTGCCAGCAGCCAAGGGGAGTGGGGCAATCAGCCCCAGCATTTT.

V gene TRBV20-1 combines with J gene TRBJ2-2; 8 bases match TRBD2. Trimming took 6 bases from V and 1 from J; bases not matched to a gene: 4. CDR3 size: 14 residues. Germline CDR1 and CDR2: DFQATT and SNEGSKA (reference sequence). The CDR3 protein is CSAGLAVNTGELFF. The CDR3 DNA reads as TGCAGTGCCGGACTAGCTGTGAACACCGGGGAGCTGTTTTTT.

This rearrangement joins TRBV6-6 to TRBJ1-5; 7 nucleotides agree with TRBD1. The trim removed 2 bases at V and 8 bases at J, leaving 0 bases unmatched. CDR1 and CDR2 (germline): MNHNY, SVGAGI (reference sequence). This CDR3 is 12 amino acids long. The CDR3 coding sequence is TGTGCCAGCAGTTACCAGGGGGAGCCCCAGCATTTT. This sequence encodes CASSYQGEPQHF.

The rearrangement links TRBV2 to TRBJ1-1, with D tentatively TRBD1 (5 bases). Germline V lookup: CDR1 SNHLY, CDR2 FYNNEI. V dropped 8 bases and J dropped 0 bases, with 10 bases sitting between them. The CDR3 sequence is 13 residues long. The CDR3 nucleotides are TGTGCCAGCCGGGGACTGATGAACACTGAAGCTTTCTTT. Translated: CASRGLMNTEAFF. The full variable domain, with the rest looked up from reference TRBV2 and TRBJ1-1, is EPEVTQTPSHQVTQMGQEVILRCVPISNHLYFYWYRQILGQKVEFLVSFYNNEISEKSEIFDDQFSVERPDGSNFTLKIRSTKLEDSAMYFCASRGLMNTEAFFGQGTRLTVV.